The next 30 T cell receptor beta chains were all read from a single sample in a study of T cell responses to AZD1222 COVID-19 vaccine. Only in-frame clones appear in the TCRdb table, and some are missing; sequencing was by immunoSEQ multiplex PCR. The sample records some 170,000 clones, about 92% being singletons. Sequences were derived from peripheral blood, sampled on day 0 of MenACWY control vaccination. All receptors come from an adult in good health.

CDR3 amino acids: CASKPGPQNEKLFF. In nucleotides, the CDR3 is TGTGCCAGTAAACCCGGACCTCAAAATGAAAAACTGTTTTTT. The rearrangement joins TRBV19 to TRBJ1-4; D not certain. The ends were cut back, 7 bases at V and 5 bases at J, with 14 bases in the middle. The CDR3 runs to 14 residues. The V gene's germline CDR1 is LNHDA and CDR2 SQIVND (reference sequence).

The chain links TRBV28 to TRBJ1-5; possible D gene TRBD1, 6 bases. V shed 6 bases and J shed 11 bases, with 14 bases lying between them. The CDR3 sequence is 12 residues long. From germline, CDR1 is MDHEN and CDR2 SYDVKM. For the CDR3, the DNA is TGTGCCAGCAGCCCTTCAGGGGCTGCCCAGCATTTT. This translates into CASSPSGAAQHF.

The V gene is TRBV27, the J gene TRBJ2-7, with TRBD1 matching 7 bases. J was trimmed by 2 bases and V by 7 bases; bases with no gene match: 8. This CDR3 has 14 amino acids. Germline assignment: CDR1 MNHEY and CDR2 SMNVEV (reference sequence). CDR3 amino acids: CASISPGQTYEQYF. The CDR3 DNA is TGTGCCAGCATCTCTCCGGGACAGACCTACGAGCAGTACTTC.

V and J are TRBV11-2 and TRBJ1-1, with no clear D. Germline loops: CDR1 SGHAT, CDR2 FQNNGV. The CDR3 totals 12 residues. V lost 8 bases and J lost 0, with 7 bases in between. The CDR3 DNA follows: TGTGCCAGCGGGGATATGAACACTGAAGCTTTCTTT. This sequence encodes CASGDMNTEAFF.

The rearrangement links TRBV28 to TRBJ2-7, with TRBD2 matching over 13 bases. The germline gives CDR1 MDHEN, CDR2 SYDVKM. The CDR3 has 15 residues. V was pared by 3 bases and J by 3 bases, with 2 bases of the junction left unmatched. The CDR3 protein is CASSLRLAGGYEQYF. Written as DNA, the CDR3 is TGTGCCAGCAGTTTGAGACTAGCGGGAGGCTACGAGCAGTACTTC.

This chain joins TRBV6-1 and TRBJ2-3; 13 nucleotides match TRBD2. J gave up 1 base and V 4 bases, and 2 bases lay outside the gene matches. In germline, CDR1 is MNHNS, CDR2 SASEGT. The CDR3 sequence is 16 residues long. This CDR3 is CASSAGLAGGTDTQYF. CDR3 DNA: TGTGCCAGCAGTGCAGGACTAGCGGGAGGCACAGATACGCAGTATTTT.

Only one count was recorded for this clone. The chain is built from TRBV7-9 and TRBJ2-1; 12 bases are a match to TRBD2. The germline V gene has CDR1 SEHNR and CDR2 FQNEAQ (reference sequence). The length of the CDR3 is 14 residues. The ends lost 3 bases at V and 8 bases at J; junction bases unmatched: 2. CDR3 nucleotides: TGTGCCAGCAGCTTGACTAGCGGGAGTCATGAGCAGTTCTTC. It codes for CASSLTSGSHEQFF.

V usage is TRBV3-1 (or the pseudogene TRBV3-2) and J usage is TRBJ1-4, with 7 bases fitting TRBD1. The CDR3 runs to 15 residues. V was pared by 5 bases and J by 7 bases, with 10 bases of the junction left unmatched. CDR1 and CDR2 (germline): LGHDT, YNNKEL (reference sequence). CDR3 sequence (DNA): TGTGCCAGCAGCGGGACCGGGACAGTGGGTGAAAAACTGTTTTTT. Amino acid sequence: CASSGTGTVGEKLFF.

This chain uses TRBV7-2 with TRBJ1-5, with 10 bases identical to TRBD1. The CDR3 spans 15 residues. Germline V gene lookup returns CDR1 SGHTA and CDR2 FQGNSA. The trim removed 5 bases at V and 5 bases at J, leaving 6 bases unmatched. The DNA of the CDR3 is TGTGCCAGCAGCCCGGGACAGGGGTACCATCAGCCCCAGCATTTT. Amino acid sequence: CASSPGQGYHQPQHF.

The rearrangement uses TRBV7-2 and TRBJ1-2; 8 bases fit TRBD1. The CDR3 extends over 15 amino acids. Germline assignment: CDR1 SGHTA and CDR2 FQGNSA. V was clipped by 5 bases and J by 4 bases; unmatched bases: 9. The CDR3 DNA is TGTGCCAGCAGCCCCCCGACAGGGGTCCTCTATGGCTACACCTTC. This codes for CASSPPTGVLYGYTF. Based on the CDR3 plus reference TRBV7-2 and TRBJ1-2, the full variable domain is GAGVSQSPSNKVTEKGKDVELRCDPISGHTALYWYRQSLGQGLEFLIYFQGNSAPDKSGLPSDRFSAERTGGSVSTLTIQRTQQEDSAVYLCASSPPTGVLYGYTFGSGTRLTVV.

This clone showed up just once. This chain joins TRBV7-9 and TRBJ1-4; D not resolved. CDR1 and CDR2 from the germline V gene are SEHNR and FQNEAQ (reference sequence). The CDR3 runs 12 residues. Deletions cut 4 bases from V and 8 bases from J, with 8 bases between. CDR3 DNA sequence: TGTGCCAGCAGCTCCAACGCCGAAAAACTGTTTTTT. It yields the protein CASSSNAEKLFF.

The chain is built from TRBV30 and TRBJ1-6, with D possibly TRBD1 on 6 matching bases. Trimming shortened V by 0 bases and J by 2 bases, and 14 bases separated the two germline ends. The CDR3 runs to 17 residues. Germline-derived CDR1 and CDR2 are GTSNPN and SVGIG (reference sequence). CDR3 nucleotide sequence: TGTGCCTGGAGTGTTGGTGTCGGGACACCCTATAATTCACCCCTCCACTTT. Encoded protein: CAWSVGVGTPYNSPLHF.

The chain is built from TRBV19 and TRBJ2-7; D might be TRBD2 (5 bases). The CDR3 length is 15 residues. The germline V gene has CDR1 LNHDA and CDR2 SQIVND (reference sequence). V lost 3 bases to trimming and J lost 0 bases, with 12 bases between them. The CDR3 protein is CASSIGKGFSYEQYF. The CDR3 DNA is TGTGCCAGTAGTATCGGGAAAGGATTCTCCTACGAGCAGTACTTC.

The chain recombines TRBV11-3 with TRBJ2-5, with D possibly being TRBD2 (5 bases). From germline, CDR1 is SGHNT and CDR2 YENEEA. The CDR3 length is 13 residues. The V gene lost 8 bases and the J gene lost 0 bases, with 10 bases spanning the gap. CDR3 sequence reads: CASSGADQETQYF. The DNA of the CDR3 is TGTGCCAGCTCCGGAGCGGACCAAGAGACCCAGTACTTC.

This chain uses TRBV6-1 with TRBJ2-7; possibly TRBD1 or TRBD2 for D (5 bases each). The germline CDR1 and CDR2 sequences are MNHNS and SASEGT. The V end lost 2 bases, the J end lost 0 bases, and 11 bases lay between the germline ends. The CDR3 contains 15 residues. CDR3 protein: CASSERIGTSYEQYF. The CDR3 DNA reads TGTGCCAGCAGTGAACGGATAGGGACCTCCTACGAGCAGTACTTC.

The chain carries TRBV11-2 and TRBJ2-1, with unresolved D. Germline V CDR1 and CDR2: SGHAT, FQNNGV. The CDR3 has 11 amino acids. V dropped 1 base and J dropped 10 bases, with 5 bases sitting between them. The CDR3 here is CASSLVEEQFF. Here the CDR3 DNA reads TGTGCCAGCAGCTTAGTGGAAGAGCAGTTCTTC.

CDR3 coding DNA: TGTGCCAGCAGTGAAGACAGGCCATATGGCTACACCTTC. Protein: CASSEDRPYGYTF. The chain has TRBV6-1 and TRBJ1-2, with D possibly TRBD1 on 5 matching bases. Germline CDR1 and CDR2: MNHNS and SASEGT. V was shortened by 1 base and J by 5 bases, with 8 bases between the two germline ends. CDR3 length: 13 amino acids.

V usage is TRBV5-1 and J usage is TRBJ1-6; TRBD1 matches 8 bases. Germline V lookup: CDR1 SGHRS, CDR2 YFSETQ. Germline trimming cut 4 bases from V and 10 bases from J; bases unmatched to any gene: 16. The length of the CDR3 is 17 residues. The CDR3 spells CASSKAVDRVSRSPLHF. The CDR3 nucleotides read TGCGCCAGCAGCAAGGCGGTGGACAGGGTGTCGAGATCACCCCTCCACTTT.

The chain couples TRBV30 to TRBJ1-1, with D unclear. V shed 2 bases and J shed 5 bases, with 12 bases lying between them. The CDR3 covers 13 residues. Germline V lookup: CDR1 GTSNPN, CDR2 SVGIG (reference sequence). CDR3 in DNA: TGTGCCTGGAGTCCGGCTGAGAATACTGAAGCTTTCTTT. It translates to CAWSPAENTEAFF.

The CDR3 is CASSPTGTVFSPLHF. The CDR3 DNA is TGTGCCAGCAGCCCAACTGGGACAGTTTTTTCACCCCTCCACTTT. V gene TRBV7-9 combines with J gene TRBJ1-6, with TRBD1 matching over 7 bases. Germline lookup yields CDR1 SEHNR and CDR2 FQNEAQ (reference sequence). V dropped 5 bases and J dropped 9; count of bases not matched to a gene: 10. The CDR3 is 15 residues long.

The rearrangement uses TRBV7-6 and TRBJ1-1; maybe TRBD1 (6 bases). The CDR3 runs 16 residues. V was clipped by 5 bases and J by 4 bases, with 20 bases between them. Germline-derived CDR1 and CDR2 are SGHVS and FNYEAQ. The chain's CDR3 is CASSPDSLVLGTEAFF. In DNA form, the CDR3 reads TGTGCCAGCAGCCCGGACAGCCTCGTATTAGGCACTGAAGCTTTCTTT. Combining the CDR3 with reference TRBV7-6 and TRBJ1-1 gives the whole variable domain GAGVSQSPRYKVTKRGQDVALRCDPISGHVSLYWYRQALGQGPEFLTYFNYEAQQDKSGLPNDRFSAERPEGSISTLTIQRTEQRDSAMYRCASSPDSLVLGTEAFFGQGTRLTVV.

The V gene is TRBV9, the J gene TRBJ2-4; 7 nucleotides line up with TRBD1. V lost 4 bases and J lost 6; bases outside the gene matches: 16. Germline V gene sequence: CDR1 SGDLS, CDR2 YYNGEE. This CDR3 spans 17 amino acids. For the CDR3, the DNA is TGTGCCAGCAGCCCCCGAGACAGGGAGAGCGCAGCAAACATTCAGTACTTC. Amino acid sequence: CASSPRDRESAANIQYF. The variable domain in full, completed from reference TRBV9 and TRBJ2-4, reads DSGVTQTPKHLITATGQRVTLRCSPRSGDLSVYWYQQSLDQGLQFLIQYYNGEERAKGNILERFSAQQFPDLHSELNLSSLELGDSALYFCASSPRDRESAANIQYFGAGTRLSVL.

The chain links TRBV6-5 to TRBJ2-1; D unclear. The germline CDR1 and CDR2 sequences are MNHEY and SVGAGI. V lost 6 bases and J 4 bases, leaving 16 bases between the germline ends. This CDR3 is 15 amino acids long. The CDR3 DNA is TGTGCCAGCAGGTTCTTCAGTCACCAATACAATGAGCAGTTCTTC. Protein sequence: CASRFFSHQYNEQFF.

The chain joins TRBV6-5 to TRBJ1-1, with D possibly being TRBD1 (6 bases). V was shortened by 0 bases and J by 4 bases, with 12 bases between the two germline ends. Germline V gene sequence: CDR1 MNHEY, CDR2 SVGAGI. This CDR3 is 15 amino acids long. The CDR3 DNA is TGTGCCAGCAGTTACTCCCCTCAGGGGAGCACTGAAGCTTTCTTT. Translating gives CASSYSPQGSTEAFF.

This rearrangement joins TRBV3-1 (or the pseudogene TRBV3-2) to TRBJ2-2; the D is unclear. Germline-derived CDR1 and CDR2 are LGHDT and YNNKEL (reference sequence). The CDR3 is 15 residues long. V lost 4 bases and J lost 5, with 14 bases in between. The CDR3 region is CASSLKDQLTGELFF. CDR3 nucleotide sequence: TGTGCCAGCAGCCTTAAGGACCAACTAACCGGGGAGCTGTTTTTT.

The rearrangement uses TRBV3-1 (or the pseudogene TRBV3-2) and TRBJ2-1; 11 positions match TRBD2. With 0 bases clipped from V and 5 bases from J, the junction kept 12 bases outside the gene matches. Germline V gives CDR1 LGHDT, CDR2 YNNKEL (reference sequence). CDR3 length equals 19 residues. As DNA, the CDR3 is TGTGCCAGCAGCCAAGACCTCCTGACTAGCGGGATCAGTCACAATGAGCAGTTCTTC. Translated, it gives CASSQDLLTSGISHNEQFF.

The rearrangement joins TRBV4-3 to TRBJ1-5; no clear D gene. Looked up from germline, CDR1 is LGHNA and CDR2 is YSLEER. The CDR3 length is 14 residues. The V end was cut by 1 base, the J end by 1 base, with 5 bases between. The CDR3 DNA reads TGCGCCAGCAGCCAAGGGCCGAGCAATCAGCCCCAGCATTTT. This gives the protein CASSQGPSNQPQHF.

This sequence joins TRBV28 and TRBJ1-6; TRBD1 is a possible D gene (6 bases). The V and J ends lost 9 bases and 6 bases respectively, with 21 bases between them. The CDR3 is made up of 16 amino acids. Germline CDR1 MDHEN, CDR2 SYDVKM. CDR3 protein: CASRKSGTLGNSPLHF. The CDR3 DNA reads TGTGCCAGTAGAAAATCCGGGACACTCGGTAATTCACCCCTCCACTTT.

This clone was counted only a few times. The chain is built from TRBV7-6 and TRBJ2-7; 7 bases fit TRBD2. Germline loops: CDR1 SGHVS, CDR2 FNYEAQ. V was pared by 2 bases and J by 7 bases, with 11 bases of the junction left unmatched. The CDR3 has 15 amino acids. Written as DNA, the CDR3 is TGTGCCAGCAGCTTATCAGGCGGGAGCCTAGGGGAGCAGTACTTC. Translated: CASSLSGGSLGEQYF.

J is TRBJ2-1 and V is TRBV27; tentatively, D is TRBD1 (5 bases). The CDR3 sequence is 15 residues long. V shed 3 bases and J shed 5 bases, with 14 bases lying between them. Germline V gives CDR1 MNHEY, CDR2 SMNVEV (reference sequence). The CDR3 region has the DNA TGTGCCAGCAGTTTGGGGCCCTCTCGGAACAATGAGCAGTTCTTC. It is translated as CASSLGPSRNNEQFF.